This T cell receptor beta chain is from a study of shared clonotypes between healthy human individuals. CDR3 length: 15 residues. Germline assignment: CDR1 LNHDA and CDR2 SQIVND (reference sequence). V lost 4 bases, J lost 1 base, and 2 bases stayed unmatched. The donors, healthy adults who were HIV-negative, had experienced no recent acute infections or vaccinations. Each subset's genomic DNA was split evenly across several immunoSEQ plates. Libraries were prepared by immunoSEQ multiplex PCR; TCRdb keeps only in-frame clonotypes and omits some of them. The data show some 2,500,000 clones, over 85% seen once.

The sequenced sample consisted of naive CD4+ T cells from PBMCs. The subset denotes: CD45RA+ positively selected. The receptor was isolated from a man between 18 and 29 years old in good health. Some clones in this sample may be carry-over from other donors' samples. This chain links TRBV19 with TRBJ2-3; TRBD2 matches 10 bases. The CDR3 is CASSKGTSGTDTQYF. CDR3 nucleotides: TGTGCCAGTAGTAAGGGGACTAGCGGCACAGATACGCAGTATTTT. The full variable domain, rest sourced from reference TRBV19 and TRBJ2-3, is DGGITQSPKYLFRKEGQNVTLSCEQNLNHDAMYWYRQDPGQGLRLIYYSQIVNDFQKGDIAEGYSVSREKKESFPLTVTSAQKNPTAFYLCASSKGTSGTDTQYFGPGTRLTVL.